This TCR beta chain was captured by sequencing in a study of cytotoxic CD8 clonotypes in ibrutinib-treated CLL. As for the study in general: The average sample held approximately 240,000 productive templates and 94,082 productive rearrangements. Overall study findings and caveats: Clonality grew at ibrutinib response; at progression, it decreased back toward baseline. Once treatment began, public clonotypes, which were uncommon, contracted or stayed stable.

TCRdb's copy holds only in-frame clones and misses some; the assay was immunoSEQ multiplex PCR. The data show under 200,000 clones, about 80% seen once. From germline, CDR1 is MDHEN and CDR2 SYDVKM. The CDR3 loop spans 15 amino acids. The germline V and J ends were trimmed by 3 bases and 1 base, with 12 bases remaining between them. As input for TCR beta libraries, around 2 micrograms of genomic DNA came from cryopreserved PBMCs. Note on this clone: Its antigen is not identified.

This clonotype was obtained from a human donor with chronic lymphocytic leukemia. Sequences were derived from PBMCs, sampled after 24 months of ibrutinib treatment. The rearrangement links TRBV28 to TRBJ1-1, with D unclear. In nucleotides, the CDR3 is TGTGCCAGCAGTTTCCCAGCAGGTGGGAACACTGAAGCTTTCTTT. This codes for CASSFPAGGNTEAFF.